This T cell receptor (beta chain) was recovered during a study of shared clonotypes between healthy human individuals. Study-wide background: Samples came from a couple of female and a few male donors aged 18 to 49. Overall study findings and caveats: Despite large depth, rarefaction showed incomplete sorted-subset sequencing.

Each subset's genomic DNA was shared equally among a number of immunoSEQ plates. Produced via immunoSEQ multiplex PCR; TCRdb's table is partial and in-frame only. The top ten hold 0.13% of the sample, which has over 2 million clones, over 85% seen once. This CDR3 region has 18 residues. Losses at the gene ends were 1 base for V and 4 bases for J; bases not matched to a gene: 12. The germline gives CDR1 KGHSH, CDR2 LQKENI. This clone was seen a single time. The antigen is unknown. The sequence was obtained from a man between 18 and 35 years old in good health. Sequencing was carried out using naive CD4+ T cells sorted from blood. Stated subset: CD45RA+ positively selected. The J gene is TRBJ2-7, the V gene TRBV18; 11 bases match TRBD1. The DNA of the CDR3 is TGTGCCAGCTCACCACGAGACCAGCTCGGGACAGGGGGGTACGAGCAGTACTTC. Its translation: CASSPRDQLGTGGYEQYF.